These 22 T cell receptor beta chains were all obtained from the same sample, sequenced in a study of blood T cell repertoires in COVID-19. Repertoires were generated with immunoSEQ multiplex PCR, while TCRdb's copy carries only in-frame clones and drops some. This table has about 110,000 clones, 70% to 90% appearing once. Source material: peripheral blood. The source is a middle-aged man with active or convalescent COVID-19.

This clone was picked up one time. In DNA form, the CDR3 reads TGTGCCAGCAGCGTATTTGGGACAGCGAACGGGGAGCTGTTTTTT. Its protein is CASSVFGTANGELFF. This chain joins TRBV9 and TRBJ2-2; TRBD1 aligns across 7 bases. With 1 base clipped from V and 7 bases from J, the junction kept 7 bases outside the gene matches. CDR1 is SGDLS, CDR2 YYNGEE, per germline. The CDR3 runs to 15 residues.

The V call is TRBV12-5, the J call TRBJ2-7; D may be TRBD2 (7 bases). With 8 bases removed from V and 2 bases from J, the gap between germline ends came to 13 bases. CDR3 length: 13 amino acids. Germline V lookup: CDR1 LGHNT, CDR2 FRNRAP. This CDR3 is CASSAGAAYEQYF. CDR3 coding DNA: TGTGCTAGTTCGGCGGGGGCGGCCTACGAGCAGTACTTC.

V and J are TRBV5-1 and TRBJ2-1; possible D gene TRBD1, 5 bases. The CDR3 is 15 residues long. V lost 1 base and J lost 0, with 8 bases in between. The germline gives CDR1 SGHRS, CDR2 YFSETQ. The CDR3 here is CASSLTDTSYNEQFF. The DNA of the CDR3 is TGCGCCAGCAGCTTGACGGACACCTCCTACAATGAGCAGTTCTTC. Combining the CDR3 with reference TRBV5-1 and TRBJ2-1 gives the whole variable domain KAGVTQTPRYLIKTRGQQVTLSCSPISGHRSVSWYQQTPGQGLQFLFEYFSETQRNKGNFPGRFSGRQFSNSRSEMNVSTLELGDSALYLCASSLTDTSYNEQFFGPGTRLTVL.

The gene calls are TRBV2 and TRBJ1-5; 9 bases align to TRBD1. V gave up 6 bases and J gave up 4 bases; unmatched junction bases: 7. The CDR3 covers 15 residues. Germline assignment: CDR1 SNHLY and CDR2 FYNNEI. The CDR3 here is CASSHGQGRNQPQHF. CDR3 DNA: TGTGCCAGCAGCCATGGACAGGGGAGAAATCAGCCCCAGCATTTT. Full variable domain (missing parts from reference TRBV2 and TRBJ1-5): EPEVTQTPSHQVTQMGQEVILRCVPISNHLYFYWYRQILGQKVEFLVSFYNNEISEKSEIFDDQFSVERPDGSNFTLKIRSTKLEDSAMYFCASSHGQGRNQPQHFGDGTRLSIL.

This CDR3 is CASSQGRGSQETQYF. CDR3 coding DNA: TGCGCCAGCAGCCAAGGCAGAGGCAGCCAAGAGACCCAGTACTTC. The V and J genes are TRBV4-3 and TRBJ2-5; D not certain. Looked up from germline, CDR1 is LGHNA and CDR2 is YSLEER. The CDR3 is 15 amino acids. Trimming removed 1 base from V and 1 base from J, with 10 bases in between.

The chain recombines TRBV5-3 with TRBJ2-4; 11 bases agree with TRBD1. TRBV5-3 carries the ORF label, with uncertain function. V was clipped by 4 bases and J by 1 base; unmatched bases: 4. This CDR3 comprises 16 residues. The CDR3 is CARSTGTGGAKNIQYF. DNA for the CDR3: TGTGCCAGAAGCACCGGGACAGGGGGTGCCAAAAACATTCAGTACTTC.

The V and J genes are TRBV27 and TRBJ1-1, with a weak D call TRBD1 (5 bases). The CDR3 consists of 12 residues. Germline CDR1 MNHEY, CDR2 SMNVEV (reference sequence). V was trimmed by 3 bases and J by 10 bases, leaving 12 bases between them. The CDR3 here is CASSFGQGSAFF. Written as DNA, the CDR3 is TGTGCCAGCAGTTTTGGGCAGGGATCAGCTTTCTTT.

V usage is TRBV14 and J usage is TRBJ2-5; 7 bases are shared with TRBD2. The CDR3 totals 15 residues. With V trimmed by 1 base and J by 4 bases, 6 bases remained unmatched. Germline loops: CDR1 SGHDN, CDR2 FVKESK. The CDR3 spells CASSQVGGARETQYF. CDR3 coding DNA: TGTGCCAGCAGCCAAGTGGGAGGGGCAAGAGAGACCCAGTACTTC.

The rearrangement joins TRBV7-7 to TRBJ1-4, with 9 nucleotides matching TRBD1. V trimming: 5 bases; J trimming: 8 bases; junction bases outside the gene matches: 9. Germline CDR1 reads SSHAT; CDR2 reads FNYEAQ (reference sequence). The CDR3 consists of 15 residues. CDR3 sequence: CASSPGTGKGEKLFF. CDR3 nucleotide sequence: TGTGCCAGCAGCCCCGGGACAGGGAAAGGGGAAAAACTGTTTTTT.

The chain employs TRBV3-1 (or the pseudogene TRBV3-2) and TRBJ2-1, with 7 bases matching TRBD2. The CDR3 length is 15 residues. V lost 3 bases, J lost 2 bases, and 4 bases stayed unmatched. Germline CDR1 is LGHDT and CDR2 is YNNKEL (reference sequence). The CDR3 protein is CASSHTSAPYNEQFF. CDR3 nucleotide sequence: TGTGCCAGCAGCCATACTAGCGCTCCCTACAATGAGCAGTTCTTC.

This rearrangement joins TRBV12-5 to TRBJ2-1; 11 bases fit TRBD1. In germline, CDR1 is LGHNT, CDR2 FRNRAP. The CDR3 is 15 residues long. Trimming cost V 7 bases and J 6 bases; bases outside gene matches: 8. The CDR3 nucleotides read TGTGCTAGTGCGATCGGACAGGGGGCAGGCAATGAGCAGTTCTTC. It translates to CASAIGQGAGNEQFF.

The chain uses TRBV7-2 and TRBJ2-1; D uncertain. Germline V lookup: CDR1 SGHTA, CDR2 FQGNSA. This CDR3 is built from 14 residues. Trimming shortened V by 2 bases and J by 2 bases, and 7 bases separated the two germline ends. This CDR3 reads CASSLRLAYNEQFF. CDR3 in DNA: TGTGCCAGCAGCTTACGGCTAGCCTACAATGAGCAGTTCTTC.

V is TRBV18 and J is TRBJ2-3; 7 positions match TRBD2. The CDR3 is made up of 15 amino acids. Trimming took 5 bases from V and 0 from J; bases not matched to a gene: 5. CDR1 and CDR2 from the germline V gene are KGHSH and LQKENI. The CDR3 spells CASSSSGMSTDTQYF. The CDR3 coding sequence is TGTGCCAGCTCATCGAGCGGGATGAGCACAGATACGCAGTATTTT.

The J gene is TRBJ1-2, the V gene TRBV27; D not resolved. V was shortened by 4 bases and J by 2 bases, with 8 bases between the two germline ends. Germline V lookup: CDR1 MNHEY, CDR2 SMNVEV (reference sequence). This CDR3 contains 13 residues. The CDR3 sequence: CASSSATNYGYTF. CDR3 nucleotides: TGTGCCAGCAGTTCCGCTACCAACTATGGCTACACCTTC.

The V gene is TRBV5-1, the J gene TRBJ2-1, with D possibly TRBD2 on 6 matching bases. With 5 bases removed from V and 1 base from J, the gap between germline ends came to 13 bases. CDR3 length: 15 amino acids. CDR1 is SGHRS, CDR2 YFSETQ, per germline. CDR3 coding DNA: TGCGCCAGCAGAATCCAGGAGGGGTCCTACAATGAGCAGTTCTTC. Translation: CASRIQEGSYNEQFF.

This clone occurred a few times. V is TRBV3-1 (or the pseudogene TRBV3-2) and J is TRBJ1-1; D is undetermined. In germline, CDR1 is LGHDT, CDR2 YNNKEL (reference sequence). The CDR3 runs 15 residues. V dropped 0 bases and J dropped 9 bases, with 17 bases sitting between them. CDR3 sequence (DNA): TGTGCCAGCAGCCAAGATCTCGGTTGGGCGAGCAAAGCTTTCTTT. Protein product: CASSQDLGWASKAFF.

The chain couples TRBV9 to TRBJ2-2; D gene ambiguous. The V end was cut by 1 base, the J end by 1 base, with 8 bases between. This CDR3 has 15 amino acids. Germline lookup yields CDR1 SGDLS and CDR2 YYNGEE. CDR3 in DNA: TGTGCCAGCAGCGTATTACCAGGGAACACCGGGGAGCTGTTTTTT. Amino acids: CASSVLPGNTGELFF.

This clone showed up just a few times. The genes are TRBV12-5 and TRBJ2-1; D call uncertain. V lost 4 bases and J 9 bases, leaving 10 bases between the germline ends. The CDR3 loop spans 12 amino acids. Germline CDR1 reads LGHNT; CDR2 reads FRNRAP. CDR3 region: CASGYRVGEQFF. The CDR3 DNA reads as TGTGCTAGTGGTTACCGGGTCGGTGAGCAGTTCTTC.

With regard to this clone: The conserved phenylalanine or tryptophan is not found at the CDR3 terminus, so this likely reflects a read error. It is unclear where the CDR3 begins or ends on the DNA, so no DNA is shown, and the CDR3 is as TCRdb lists it. The chain recombines TRBV6-2 or TRBV6-3 with TRBJ1-1; the DNA was not used to check the table's D call, TRBD1. 13 amino acids form the CDR3, both terminal residues included. CDR1 is MNHEY, CDR2 SVGEGT, per germline. CDR3 sequence reads: CASSSSSTLQPWG.

CDR3 residues: CASSSYTGQQYEQYF. The CDR3 DNA sequence: TGTGCCAGCAGCTCGTATACGGGACAACAGTACGAGCAGTACTTC. This sequence joins TRBV7-2 and TRBJ2-7, with D tentatively TRBD1 (6 bases). Deletions cut 4 bases from V and 4 bases from J, with 17 bases between. The CDR3 has 15 residues. Germline V lookup: CDR1 SGHTA, CDR2 FQGNSA. The variable domain in full, with the rest retrieved from reference TRBV7-2 and TRBJ2-7, is GAGVSQSPSNKVTEKGKDVELRCDPISGHTALYWYRQSLGQGLEFLIYFQGNSAPDKSGLPSDRFSAERTGGSVSTLTIQRTQQEDSAVYLCASSSYTGQQYEQYFGPGTRLTVT.

The J gene is TRBJ1-1, the V gene TRBV7-9; the match to TRBD1 covers 7 bases. The germline CDR1 and CDR2 sequences are SEHNR and FQNEAQ (reference sequence). Trimming at V came to 5 bases and at J to 0 bases, leaving 9 bases not matched to a gene. The CDR3 totals 16 residues. CDR3 sequence (DNA): TGTGCCAGCAGCGTCCAGGGGACAGCTATGAACACTGAAGCTTTCTTT. It is translated as CASSVQGTAMNTEAFF.

This CDR3 reads CAIRDRDLREQYF. CDR3 DNA sequence: TGTGCCATCCGGGACAGGGACCTTAGGGAGCAGTACTTC. The chain links TRBV27 to TRBJ2-7; TRBD1 matches at 9 bases. In germline, CDR1 is MNHEY, CDR2 SMNVEV (reference sequence). The CDR3 spans 13 residues. Trimming cost V 10 bases and J 7 bases; bases outside gene matches: 11.